This entry lists 24 T cell receptor beta chains sequenced from one sample in a study of early T cells in non-severe SARS-CoV-2 infection. TCRdb reanalysed the 5' RACE reads using MiXCR and keeps one entry per CDR3 protein. The sample holds 70,000 to 80,000 distinct CDR3 sequences, around 12% seen once. Sample: whole blood, taken at baseline. Receptor source: an adult who was a healthcare worker with PCR-confirmed SARS-CoV-2 infection or an uninfected control (not recorded which).

V gene TRBV6-2 or TRBV6-3 combines with J gene TRBJ1-5; no clear D gene. Trimming took 8 bases from V and 9 from J, leaving 17 bases between them. The CDR3 consists of 13 residues. Germline V CDR1 and CDR2: MNHEY, SVGEGT. CDR3 amino acids: CASGDGDMRPQHF. The CDR3 nucleotides read TGTGCCAGCGGGGATGGGGATATGCGGCCCCAGCATTTT.

The chain is built from TRBV6-1 and TRBJ2-7; TRBD1 or TRBD2 may be the D gene (6 bases each). CDR3 length: 14 amino acids. Trimming shortened V by 5 bases and J by 0 bases, and 11 bases separated the two germline ends. Germline CDR1 reads MNHNS; CDR2 reads SASEGT. In DNA, the CDR3 is TGTGCCAGCAGTTCCCGGGGGCACTCCTACGAGCAGTACTTC. As protein: CASSSRGHSYEQYF.

The chain uses TRBV20-1 and TRBJ1-1, with D uncertain. Germline values: CDR1 DFQATT, CDR2 SNEGSKA (reference sequence). Trimming pared 6 bases from V and 4 bases from J, leaving 6 bases between. The CDR3 has 10 residues. CDR3 nucleotide sequence: TGCAGTGCAGGGATCACTGAAGCTTTCTTT. Protein: CSAGITEAFF.

The chain carries TRBV6-6 and TRBJ1-2; 9 positions agree with TRBD1. CDR3 size: 14 residues. Trimming at V came to 6 bases and at J to 4 bases, leaving 6 bases not matched to a gene. Germline values: CDR1 MNHNY, CDR2 SVGAGI (reference sequence). Here the CDR3 DNA reads TGTGCCAGCAGCACGAGACAGGGGGTCTATGGCTACACCTTC. Protein product: CASSTRQGVYGYTF.

The chain links TRBV10-1 to TRBJ2-5, with D tentatively TRBD1 (6 bases). V was shortened by 6 bases and J by 5 bases, with 13 bases between the two germline ends. The CDR3 covers 13 residues. Germline assignment: CDR1 WNHNN and CDR2 SYGVQD (reference sequence). As DNA, the CDR3 is TGCGCCAGCAGGAACAGGGCCTGGGAGACCCAGTACTTC. It translates to CASRNRAWETQYF.

The chain has TRBV10-1 and TRBJ2-3; perhaps TRBD2 as D (5 bases). V lost 3 bases and J lost 3, with 10 bases in between. There are 14 residues in the CDR3. The germline V gene has CDR1 WNHNN and CDR2 SYGVQD (reference sequence). CDR3 protein: CASSDGRDTDTQYF. Written as DNA, the CDR3 is TGCGCCAGCAGTGACGGTCGGGATACAGATACGCAGTATTTT.

This clonotype came up a few times. The chain has TRBV7-2 and TRBJ2-7, with D unresolved. Per the germline V gene, CDR1 is SGHTA and CDR2 is FQGNSA. The ends were cut back, 4 bases at V and 3 bases at J, with 16 bases in the middle. The CDR3 totals 15 residues. CDR3: CASSSHIIGGYEQYF. DNA for the CDR3: TGTGCCAGCAGCTCCCACATAATAGGCGGCTACGAGCAGTACTTC.

This chain joins TRBV4-1 and TRBJ2-1; D possibly corresponds to TRBD2 (5 bases). Germline V lookup: CDR1 MGHRA, CDR2 YSYEKL. This CDR3 comprises 13 residues. Trimming took 1 base from V and 13 from J, leaving 14 bases between them. DNA for the CDR3: TGCGCCAGCAGCCAAGGGATCCTTGGAGGACAGTTCTTC. Translated, it gives CASSQGILGGQFF.

This sequence joins TRBV20-1 and TRBJ2-7; no clear D. V gave up 6 bases and J gave up 2 bases, with 14 bases separating them. The CDR3 is 13 residues long. In germline, CDR1 is DFQATT, CDR2 SNEGSKA (reference sequence). The CDR3 DNA is TGCAGTGCCCCGGGTTTATCCACCTACGAGCAGTACTTC. It encodes CSAPGLSTYEQYF.

This clonotype was seen ten or more times. The chain combines TRBV20-1 with TRBJ1-3; D is unresolved. The V gene lost 6 bases and the J gene lost 8 bases, with 14 bases spanning the gap. This CDR3 contains 12 residues. Germline V gene data show CDR1 as DFQATT and CDR2 as SNEGSKA (reference sequence). The CDR3 DNA sequence: TGCAGTGCGCAAAGGAGCAGTCACACCATATATTTT. This translates into CSAQRSSHTIYF.

This clonotype was seen a handful of times. This sequence joins TRBV12-3 or TRBV12-4 and TRBJ2-2; TRBD1 might be the D (6 bases). V dropped 1 base and J dropped 6 bases, with 12 bases sitting between them. CDR3 length: 15 residues. The CDR3 loop is CASSLVVQGSGELFF. The CDR3 nucleotides are TGTGCCAGCAGTTTAGTAGTACAGGGATCCGGGGAGCTGTTTTTT.

The chain joins TRBV3-2 to TRBJ2-1; TRBD2 is the table's D call and was not checked against the DNA. TRBV3-2 is assigned pseudogene status. The CDR3 has 20 residues. CDR3: CASSPRPLAGDRSSYNEQFF. The CDR3 DNA is TGTGCCAGCAGCCCCCGACCCCTAGCGGGGGACCGGAGCTCCTACAATGAGCAGTTCTTC.

This rearrangement joins TRBV11-2 to TRBJ2-2; D ambiguous. The CDR3 is 18 residues long. Deletions cut 5 bases from V and 0 bases from J, with 19 bases between. Germline CDR1 SGHAT, CDR2 FQNNGV. CDR3: CASSHTPFRSPNTGELFF. In nucleotides, the CDR3 is TGTGCCAGCAGCCATACGCCCTTTCGAAGTCCGAACACCGGGGAGCTGTTTTTT.

This clonotype showed up many times. V is TRBV6-5 and J is TRBJ2-7; D might be TRBD1 or TRBD2, each matching 5 bases. The CDR3 has 13 amino acids. The germline CDR1 and CDR2 sequences are MNHEY and SVGAGI. V dropped 2 bases and J dropped 2 bases, with 7 bases sitting between them. DNA for the CDR3: TGTGCCAGCAGTTACGGGGGTCCCTACGAGCAGTACTTC. Protein sequence: CASSYGGPYEQYF.

There are a few counts of this clonotype. V is TRBV12-3 or TRBV12-4 and J is TRBJ1-5; 7 positions agree with TRBD1. Trimming took 5 bases from V and 4 from J; bases not matched to a gene: 5. This CDR3 has 14 amino acids. CDR3 in DNA: TGTGCCAGCAGTACCCAGACAGGGAATCAGCCCCAGCATTTT. The encoded protein is CASSTQTGNQPQHF.

The V gene is TRBV6-2 or TRBV6-3, the J gene TRBJ1-5; TRBD1 is a possible D gene (6 bases). Between the trimmed V and J ends, which lost 7 bases and 3 bases, there was a span of 13 bases. Germline V gene lookup returns CDR1 MNHEY and CDR2 SVGEGT. This CDR3 spans 14 amino acids. The chain's CDR3 is CASTLQGFNQPQHF. In DNA form, the CDR3 reads TGTGCCAGCACCCTACAGGGCTTCAATCAGCCCCAGCATTTT.

This rearrangement joins TRBV12-3 or TRBV12-4 to TRBJ2-2, with TRBD1 as a possible D gene (5 bases). The CDR3 is 14 residues long. With 1 base removed from V and 6 bases from J, the gap between germline ends came to 9 bases. This CDR3 reads CASSLDSGPGELFF. The CDR3 DNA sequence: TGTGCCAGCAGTTTAGATTCAGGGCCCGGGGAGCTGTTTTTT.

The chain links TRBV4-2 to TRBJ2-7; D unclear. CDR1 LGHNA and CDR2 YNFKEQ come from the germline V gene. Trimming removed 1 base from V and 4 bases from J, with 5 bases in between. The CDR3 loop spans 12 amino acids. The CDR3 region has the DNA TGTGCCAGCAGCCAAGTGTCTTACGAGCAGTACTTC. It specifies CASSQVSYEQYF.

This sequence joins TRBV29-1 and TRBJ1-1, with a tentative D call TRBD1 (5 bases). Trimming cost V 1 base and J 14 bases, with 14 bases left between them. The CDR3 has 11 amino acids. CDR1 is SQVTM and CDR2 is ANQGSEA in the germline V gene. CDR3: CSVEVAGLKFF. The CDR3 bases are TGCAGCGTTGAAGTAGCAGGGCTGAAATTCTTT. Based on the CDR3 plus reference TRBV29-1 and TRBJ1-1, the full variable domain is SAVISQKPSRDICQRGTSLTIQCQVDSQVTMMFWYRQQPGQSLTLIATANQGSEATYESGFVIDKFPISRPNLTFSTLTVSNMSPEDSSIYLCSVEVAGLKFFGQGTRLTVV.

V and J are TRBV12-3 or TRBV12-4 and TRBJ1-5; D remains ambiguous. The CDR3 is 15 amino acids. The V end was cut by 5 bases, the J end by 2 bases, with 13 bases between. CDR3: CASSQQISGNQPQHF. In DNA, the CDR3 is TGTGCCAGCAGTCAACAGATAAGTGGCAATCAGCCCCAGCATTTT.

This rearrangement joins TRBV6-5 to TRBJ1-6; tentatively, D is TRBD1 (6 bases). The CDR3 has 14 amino acids. Looked up from germline, CDR1 is MNHEY and CDR2 is SVGAGI. With 2 bases removed from V and 6 bases from J, the gap between germline ends came to 8 bases. This CDR3 reads CASSYQGFNSPLHF. The DNA for the CDR3 is TGTGCCAGCAGTTACCAGGGGTTTAATTCACCCCTCCACTTT.

In this sample, this clonotype turned up many times. The chain is built from TRBV24-1 and TRBJ2-1; the match to TRBD1 covers 10 bases. The CDR3 spans 13 residues. Trimming removed 8 bases from V and 6 bases from J; junction bases left unmatched: 3. CDR1 and CDR2 (germline): KGHDR, SFDVKD. The CDR3 region has the DNA TGTGCCACCACTAGGACAGGGGGCAATGAGCAGTTCTTC. Its protein product is CATTRTGGNEQFF.

This clonotype was observed a few times. The chain combines TRBV18 with TRBJ2-7; the D call may be TRBD1 or TRBD2 (5 bases each). Trimming pared 4 bases from V and 0 bases from J, leaving 10 bases between. CDR3 length: 14 residues. Germline values: CDR1 KGHSH, CDR2 LQKENI. The CDR3 DNA is TGTGCCAGCTCACAGGGACCTAGCTCCTACGAGCAGTACTTC. Its translation is CASSQGPSSYEQYF.

This clonotype was seen only a few times. CDR3 amino acids: CASAGTNHYEQYF. The CDR3 DNA reads TGTGCCAGCGCCGGGACGAATCACTACGAGCAGTACTTC. The rearrangement links TRBV6-2 or TRBV6-3 to TRBJ2-7; D might be TRBD1 or TRBD2, each matching 5 bases. The germline gives CDR1 MNHEY, CDR2 SVGEGT. Trimming shortened V by 8 bases and J by 3 bases, and 14 bases separated the two germline ends. The CDR3 is made up of 13 amino acids.